Listed here are 26 T cell receptor beta chains from one sample, sequenced in a study of type 1 regulatory T cells. TCRdb reprocessed the reads via MiXCR and lists one record per CDR3 protein. The data show 80,000 to 100,000 distinct CDR3 sequences, 25% to 40% seen once. Sequencing was performed on CD4+ T cells, either the whole sample or a sorted fraction (not recorded which). These TCRs come from a human donor in good health.

CDR3 loop: CASSYKQGLAKNIQYF. The CDR3 DNA follows: TGTGCCAGCAGTTACAAACAGGGGCTAGCCAAAAACATTCAGTACTTC. V and J are TRBV12-3 or TRBV12-4 and TRBJ2-4; TRBD1 agrees at 7 bases. This CDR3 has 16 residues. Unmatched junction bases numbered 6, after V lost 4 bases and J lost 0 bases.

V usage is TRBV20-1 and J usage is TRBJ1-1; no clear D. This CDR3 has 15 amino acids. CDR1 and CDR2 (germline): DFQATT, SNEGSKA (reference sequence). Trimming removed 0 bases from V and 6 bases from J, with 17 bases in between. The CDR3 region is CSARDTAAYSAEAFF. The CDR3 nucleotides are TGCAGTGCTAGAGATACGGCCGCGTATAGTGCTGAAGCTTTCTTT.

The chain has TRBV7-9 and TRBJ2-1, with D possibly matching TRBD1 (6 bases). CDR3 length equals 13 residues. Germline values: CDR1 SEHNR, CDR2 FQNEAQ (reference sequence). With 5 bases removed from V and 6 bases from J, the gap between germline ends came to 11 bases. CDR3 sequence (DNA): TGTGCCAGCAGCGTCCTAGGGGGCAATGAGCAGTTCTTC. Protein: CASSVLGGNEQFF.

The chain uses TRBV5-1 and TRBJ2-7, with 10 positions matching TRBD2. This CDR3 spans 16 amino acids. In germline, CDR1 is SGHRS, CDR2 YFSETQ. J lost 0 bases, V lost 0 bases, and 3 bases had no gene match. DNA for the CDR3: TGCGCCAGCAGCTTGGGACTAGCGGGTTACTCCTACGAGCAGTACTTC. Amino acids: CASSLGLAGYSYEQYF.

This clonotype was seen only a few times. This chain links TRBV28 with TRBJ1-2, with a weak D call TRBD1 (6 bases). The germline V gene encodes CDR1 MDHEN and CDR2 SYDVKM. The CDR3 spans 14 residues. V lost 7 bases to trimming and J lost 2 bases, with 14 bases between them. CDR3 protein: CASILTGSNYGYTF. CDR3 coding DNA: TGTGCCAGCATTTTGACAGGATCCAACTATGGCTACACCTTC.

The genes are TRBV12-3 or TRBV12-4 and TRBJ2-1, with 15 bases that match TRBD2. The CDR3 contains 19 residues. V trimming: 7 bases; J trimming: 12 bases; junction bases outside the gene matches: 22. As DNA, the CDR3 is TGTGCCAGCACCCAAGGCGGACTAGCGGGAGGGCCAGGGGGACCCGGGCAGTTCTTC. Its protein product is CASTQGGLAGGPGGPGQFF.

There are a few counts of this clonotype. The rearrangement links TRBV20-1 to TRBJ2-1; TRBD1 aligns across 12 bases. This CDR3 is built from 19 residues. CDR1 and CDR2 (germline): DFQATT, SNEGSKA (reference sequence). Trimming cost V 2 bases and J 3 bases; bases outside gene matches: 14. The CDR3 is CSARPDRDRGRLYYNEQFF. CDR3 sequence (DNA): TGCAGTGCTAGACCAGACCGGGACAGGGGGCGATTATACTACAATGAGCAGTTCTTC.

This clonotype was picked up a small number of times. The chain links TRBV10-3 to TRBJ2-1, with 10 bases matching TRBD2. Germline V gene data show CDR1 as ENHRY and CDR2 as SYGVKD. V shed 0 bases and J 2 bases; nucleotides not matched to a gene: 4. This CDR3 contains 17 residues. This CDR3 is CAISESSGRGAYNEQFF. CDR3 nucleotides: TGTGCCATCAGTGAGTCAAGCGGGAGGGGGGCCTACAATGAGCAGTTCTTC.

The rearrangement joins TRBV7-9 to TRBJ2-5; TRBD1 might be the D (6 bases). Germline values: CDR1 SEHNR, CDR2 FQNEAQ (reference sequence). The V and J ends lost 6 bases and 5 bases respectively, with 16 bases between them. This CDR3 spans 14 amino acids. As DNA, the CDR3 is TGTGCCAGCAGTACAGGGATATCCGGGGAGACCCAGTACTTC. It is translated as CASSTGISGETQYF. Full variable domain (remainder filled in from reference TRBV7-9 and TRBJ2-5): DTGVSQNPRHKITKRGQNVTFRCDPISEHNRLYWYRQTLGQGPEFLTYFQNEAQLEKSRLLSDRFSAERPKGSFSTLEIQRTEQGDSAMYLCASSTGISGETQYFGPGTRLLVL.

A few counts support this clonotype. This chain connects TRBV5-6 to TRBJ2-1, with D possibly TRBD2 on 5 matching bases. CDR3 length: 15 amino acids. V lost 4 bases and J 6 bases, leaving 17 bases between the germline ends. Germline lookup yields CDR1 SGHDT and CDR2 YYEEEE. The CDR3 sequence: CASSPNNGVGNEQFF. The CDR3 DNA reads as TGTGCCAGCAGCCCAAATAACGGGGTCGGCAATGAGCAGTTCTTC.

This chain joins TRBV29-1 and TRBJ2-7, with TRBD1 matching 8 bases. Germline-derived CDR1 and CDR2 are SQVTM and ANQGSEA. V shed 4 bases, J shed 1 base, and the junction held 3 bases outside the gene matches. The CDR3 is 13 residues long. The CDR3 region is CSVAGQESYEQYF. DNA for the CDR3: TGCAGCGTTGCGGGACAGGAATCCTACGAGCAGTACTTC.

The rearrangement joins TRBV13 to TRBJ2-3, with a tentative D call TRBD2 (5 bases). The CDR3 spans 13 residues. V lost 5 bases, J lost 6 bases, and 12 bases lay in between. The germline CDR1 and CDR2 sequences are PRHDT and FYEKMQ (reference sequence). CDR3 nucleotide sequence: TGTGCCAGCAGCGAGAGGGCCCGTGATACGCAGTATTTT. It is translated as CASSERARDTQYF.

This clonotype was seen just once. The chain recombines TRBV5-4 with TRBJ2-1; 7 positions agree with TRBD2. Trimming took 5 bases from V and 4 from J; bases not matched to a gene: 6. The V gene's germline CDR1 is SGHNT and CDR2 YYREEE (reference sequence). CDR3 size: 14 residues. This CDR3 is CASSSGLEYNEQFF. The CDR3 bases are TGTGCCAGCAGTTCTGGACTAGAGTACAATGAGCAGTTCTTC.

The rearrangement joins TRBV5-1 to TRBJ1-1; the match to TRBD1 covers 7 bases. The CDR3 has 17 amino acids. With V trimmed by 5 bases and J by 2 bases, 15 bases remained unmatched. Germline V gene data show CDR1 as SGHRS and CDR2 as YFSETQ. CDR3 nucleotide sequence: TGCGCCAGCAGGGAGGGCCAGGGGGTTTCTAGAAACACTGAAGCTTTCTTT. This gives the protein CASREGQGVSRNTEAFF.

This clonotype appeared a few times. The rearrangement uses TRBV14 and TRBJ2-2, with D tentatively TRBD2 (6 bases). Trimming stripped 3 bases from V and 6 bases from J, with 14 bases between. Germline assignment: CDR1 SGHDN and CDR2 FVKESK. This CDR3 has 15 amino acids. The CDR3 spells CASSQGLMRAGELFF. The CDR3 DNA reads as TGTGCCAGCAGCCAGGGACTTATGCGCGCCGGGGAGCTGTTTTTT.

This clonotype was seen a handful of times. The chain has TRBV6-1 and TRBJ2-3, with TRBD2 matching 9 bases. The length of the CDR3 is 14 residues. V lost 10 bases, J lost 0 bases, and 5 bases stayed unmatched. CDR1 is MNHNS and CDR2 is SASEGT in the germline V gene. This CDR3 is CANRLAESTDTQYF. Here the CDR3 DNA reads TGTGCCAACCGACTAGCGGAGAGCACAGATACGCAGTATTTT.

In DNA form, the CDR3 reads TGTGCCAGCAGCTTAATCGGACAGGGAAGTTCACCCCTCCACTTT. Protein product: CASSLIGQGSSPLHF. The chain has TRBV7-8 and TRBJ1-6, with 8 bases matching TRBD1. This CDR3 has 15 amino acids. Per the germline V gene, CDR1 is SGHVS and CDR2 is FQNEAQ. Trimming cost V 2 bases and J 9 bases; bases outside gene matches: 6.

The rearrangement uses TRBV30 and TRBJ2-3; 8 nucleotides line up with TRBD2. The CDR3 extends over 15 amino acids. The V segment lost 5 bases and the J segment 2 bases; nucleotides outside the gene matches: 9. Per the germline V gene, CDR1 is GTSNPN and CDR2 is SVGIG (reference sequence). In nucleotides, the CDR3 is TGTGCCTGGGGGGCTAGCGGGTTCTCCACAGATACGCAGTATTTT. This translates into CAWGASGFSTDTQYF.

This clonotype has more than one count but fewer than ten. The V call is TRBV5-5, the J call TRBJ2-7; the match to TRBD2 covers 12 bases. The junction had 8 bases not matched to a gene; V was cut back by 2 bases and J by 2 bases. Germline CDR1 reads SGHKS; CDR2 reads YYEKEE (reference sequence). The CDR3 extends over 17 amino acids. The CDR3: CASSFGLAGGVTYEQYF. DNA for the CDR3: TGTGCCAGCAGCTTCGGCCTAGCGGGAGGGGTTACCTACGAGCAGTACTTC.

In nucleotides, the CDR3 is TGTGCCAGCAGCGACGACAGACAAAAACAATGGTACGAGCAGTACTTC. Its protein product is CASSDDRQKQWYEQYF. The V call is TRBV7-2, the J call TRBJ2-7; D is perhaps TRBD1 (5 bases). CDR3 length equals 16 residues. Germline V gene data show CDR1 as SGHTA and CDR2 as FQGNSA. V lost 5 bases to trimming and J lost 4 bases, with 21 bases between them.

The V and J genes are TRBV6-5 and TRBJ2-3; 7 positions agree with TRBD1. CDR1 MNHEY and CDR2 SVGAGI come from the germline V gene. Losses at the gene ends were 6 bases for V and 6 bases for J; bases not matched to a gene: 9. The length of the CDR3 is 14 residues. For the CDR3, the DNA is TGTGCCAGCAGGCGAACAGGGGAAAGGGATACGCAGTATTTT. It specifies CASRRTGERDTQYF.

This clonotype was counted between two and nine times. The rearrangement links TRBV3-1 to TRBJ2-7, with 9 bases matching TRBD1. Trimming at V came to 6 bases and at J to 6 bases, leaving 6 bases not matched to a gene. The CDR3 runs 13 residues. Germline V CDR1 and CDR2: LGHDT, YNNKEL (reference sequence). DNA of the CDR3: TGTGCCAGCAGTCGGGGACAGGGATTCGAGCAGTACTTC. Its protein product is CASSRGQGFEQYF.

V is TRBV7-6 and J is TRBJ2-5; 7 bases agree with TRBD2. The germline V gene encodes CDR1 SGHVS and CDR2 FNYEAQ. Germline trimming cut 1 base from V and 2 bases from J; bases unmatched to any gene: 4. The CDR3 spans 15 residues. DNA of the CDR3: TGTGCCAGCAGCTTAGGCCTAGCGGAACAAGAGACCCAGTACTTC. Protein sequence: CASSLGLAEQETQYF.

V gene TRBV10-3 combines with J gene TRBJ2-1; maybe TRBD2 (7 bases). The CDR3 loop spans 17 amino acids. V gave up 0 bases and J gave up 7 bases, with 19 bases separating them. Germline V lookup: CDR1 ENHRY, CDR2 SYGVKD. The CDR3 here is CAISESTWGGGVNEQFF. The CDR3 DNA sequence: TGTGCCATCAGTGAGTCGACGTGGGGGGGCGGGGTTAATGAGCAGTTCTTC.

This clonotype was seen ten or more times. V gene TRBV29-1 combines with J gene TRBJ1-1; a weak D match, TRBD1 (6 bases). CDR1 is SQVTM, CDR2 ANQGSEA, per germline. The V end was cut by 2 bases, the J end by 2 bases, with 15 bases between. This CDR3 contains 15 residues. The CDR3 protein is CSVERQGRGNTEAFF. The CDR3 bases are TGCAGCGTTGAACGTCAGGGGAGGGGTAACACTGAAGCTTTCTTT.

There are a few counts of this clonotype. This chain links TRBV7-8 with TRBJ1-1; TRBD1 agrees at 11 bases. CDR3 size: 17 residues. Germline V CDR1 and CDR2: SGHVS, FQNEAQ. The trim removed 2 bases at V and 6 bases at J, leaving 11 bases unmatched. The DNA for the CDR3 is TGTGCCAGCAGCTTATCGAGGACAGGGGGCGCCCGGGCTGAAGCTTTCTTT. Residues: CASSLSRTGGARAEAFF.